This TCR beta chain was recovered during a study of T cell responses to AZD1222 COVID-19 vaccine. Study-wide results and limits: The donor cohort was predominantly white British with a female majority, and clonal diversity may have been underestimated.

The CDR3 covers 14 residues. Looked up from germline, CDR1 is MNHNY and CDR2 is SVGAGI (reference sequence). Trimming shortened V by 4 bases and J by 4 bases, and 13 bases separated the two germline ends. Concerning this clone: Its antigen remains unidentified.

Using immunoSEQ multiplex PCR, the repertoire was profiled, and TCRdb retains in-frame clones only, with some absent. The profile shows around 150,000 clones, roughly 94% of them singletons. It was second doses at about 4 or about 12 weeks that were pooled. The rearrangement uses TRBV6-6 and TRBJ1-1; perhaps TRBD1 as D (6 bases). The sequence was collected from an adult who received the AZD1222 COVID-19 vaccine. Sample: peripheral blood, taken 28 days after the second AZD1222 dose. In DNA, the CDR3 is TGTGCCAGCAGTTCCCAGGGGTGGGGCACTGAAGCTTTCTTT. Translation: CASSSQGWGTEAFF.